Following are 5 T cell receptor beta chains from one sample sequenced in a study of control samples from healthy donors and cancer patients. Sequencing used immunoSEQ multiplex PCR; TCRdb keeps in-frame clones, though not all of them. Among 65,000 to 80,000 clones, roughly 90% were seen once, and the ten largest hold over 1.5%. Sequencing was carried out using PBMCs. The receptors shown here come from a woman in her sixties or seventies with head and neck cancer.

J is TRBJ2-1 and V is TRBV28; TRBD2 matches at 12 bases. The CDR3 covers 13 residues. From germline, CDR1 is MDHEN and CDR2 SYDVKM. CDR3 DNA sequence: TGTGGGACCGGGACTAGCGGGTTAAAAGGGGAGTTCTTC. It yields the protein CGTGTSGLKGEFF.

The chain couples TRBV4-1 to TRBJ2-7, with 8 bases fitting TRBD2. The CDR3 spans 18 residues. Unmatched junction bases numbered 14, after V lost 1 base and J lost 3 bases. The V gene's germline CDR1 is MGHRA and CDR2 YSYEKL. The CDR3 bases are TGCGCCAGCAGCCAAGTTCCGGGCCGAACTAGCGGTTACTACGAGCAGTACTTC. Its protein product is CASSQVPGRTSGYYEQYF.

This clone was seen once. The rearrangement links TRBV2 to TRBJ1-2; the D gene is possibly TRBD1 (6 bases). V was pared by 4 bases and J by 4 bases, with 16 bases between. CDR1 and CDR2 from the germline V gene are SNHLY and FYNNEI. This CDR3 spans 15 amino acids. The CDR3 nucleotides are TGTGCCAGCAGTGTGGAAGTCAGGGGAGGCTATGGCTACACCTTC. It yields the protein CASSVEVRGGYGYTF.

This chain uses TRBV5-8 with TRBJ1-2; 7 bases map to TRBD1. CDR3 length: 14 amino acids. Looked up from germline, CDR1 is SGHTS and CDR2 is YDEGEE. V lost 2 bases and J lost 2; bases outside the gene matches: 3. CDR3 sequence (DNA): TGTGCCAGCAGCTTTGCAGGGGGGAACTATGGCTACACCTTC. Translation: CASSFAGGNYGYTF.

V and J are TRBV5-4 and TRBJ2-5; possible D gene TRBD1, 5 bases. The CDR3 is 15 residues long. V lost 0 bases and J 4 bases, leaving 13 bases between the germline ends. CDR1 is SGHNT, CDR2 YYREEE, per germline (reference sequence). The CDR3 reads CASSLAEQGRETQYF. Written as DNA, the CDR3 is TGTGCCAGCAGCTTGGCCGAGCAGGGCCGAGAGACCCAGTACTTC.